Presented here are 12 T cell receptor beta chains from one specimen sequenced in a study of T cell responses to AZD1222 COVID-19 vaccine. Using immunoSEQ multiplex PCR, the repertoire was profiled, and TCRdb retains in-frame clones only, with some absent. Of fewer than 200,000 clones listed, 94% are singletons. This sample comprised peripheral blood, obtained 28 days after the second AZD1222 dose. Receptors originate from an adult who received the AZD1222 COVID-19 vaccine.

This clone occurred once. The chain links TRBV5-1 to TRBJ2-2, with TRBD1 as a possible D gene (6 bases). Trimming cost V 4 bases and J 0 bases, with 10 bases left between them. The CDR3 runs 15 residues. Germline assignment: CDR1 SGHRS and CDR2 YFSETQ. The CDR3 here is CASSIRGSNTGELFF. CDR3 in DNA: TGCGCCAGCAGCATCAGGGGCTCGAACACCGGGGAGCTGTTTTTT.

The CDR3 coding sequence is TGTGCCAGCAGCCGAGGACAAGGCTTAGCCAAAAACATTCAGTACTTC. Its protein product is CASSRGQGLAKNIQYF. The chain recombines TRBV27 with TRBJ2-4; the D gene is possibly TRBD1 (5 bases). Germline values: CDR1 MNHEY, CDR2 SMNVEV (reference sequence). This CDR3 spans 16 amino acids. Trimming removed 6 bases at V and 0 bases at J, with 15 bases between.

This chain links TRBV4-2 with TRBJ1-2; tentatively, D is TRBD1 (5 bases). The length of the CDR3 is 14 residues. The germline V gene encodes CDR1 LGHNA and CDR2 YNFKEQ. V was clipped by 4 bases and J by 7 bases, with 16 bases between them. The CDR3 DNA follows: TGTGCCAGCAGCCTTACAAGCCTCAGGGTTGGCTACACCTTC. Protein product: CASSLTSLRVGYTF.

The rearrangement joins TRBV13 to TRBJ2-1; D not certain. There are 12 residues in the CDR3. CDR1 is PRHDT, CDR2 FYEKMQ, per germline (reference sequence). The ends were cut back, 5 bases at V and 7 bases at J, with 9 bases in the middle. CDR3 sequence reads: CASSPDGNEQFF. The CDR3 nucleotides read TGTGCCAGCAGCCCCGACGGGAATGAGCAGTTCTTC. The entire variable domain, with the rest obtained from reference TRBV13 and TRBJ2-1, is as follows: AAGVIQSPRHLIKEKRETATLKCYPIPRHDTVYWYQQGPGQDPQFLISFYEKMQSDKGSIPDRFSAQQFSDYHSELNMSSLELGDSALYFCASSPDGNEQFFGPGTRLTVL.

This clone was seen once. The chain joins TRBV19 to TRBJ1-4, with 7 bases aligning to TRBD1. The CDR3 runs to 16 residues. CDR1 is LNHDA and CDR2 is SQIVND in the germline V gene (reference sequence). V was clipped by 5 bases and J by 4 bases; unmatched bases: 10. CDR3 sequence: CASSAMGQPDNEKLFF. As DNA, the CDR3 is TGTGCCAGTAGTGCGATGGGACAGCCAGATAATGAAAAACTGTTTTTT.

This chain links TRBV6-1 with TRBJ2-3, with D possibly being TRBD1 or TRBD2 (6 bases each). The germline V gene has CDR1 MNHNS and CDR2 SASEGT. The CDR3 runs 16 residues. The V end was cut by 4 bases, the J end by 0 bases, with 14 bases between. The CDR3 loop is CASSAATGGSTDTQYF. The CDR3 DNA sequence: TGTGCCAGCAGTGCCGCTACCGGGGGCAGCACAGATACGCAGTATTTT.

The J gene is TRBJ1-4, the V gene TRBV5-1; 11 positions agree with TRBD1. The junction had 3 bases not matched to a gene; V was cut back by 3 bases and J by 8 bases. CDR1 is SGHRS, CDR2 YFSETQ, per germline. The length of the CDR3 is 14 residues. The CDR3 protein is CASSSGQGEEKLFF. For the CDR3, the DNA is TGCGCCAGCAGCTCGGGACAGGGGGAGGAAAAACTGTTTTTT.

The chain is built from TRBV6-5 and TRBJ2-3; no reliable D call. Trimming took 7 bases from V and 5 from J, leaving 7 bases between them. There are 11 residues in the CDR3. Germline values: CDR1 MNHEY, CDR2 SVGAGI. The CDR3 sequence: CASTAKDTQYF. The CDR3 nucleotides are TGTGCCAGCACGGCTAAAGATACGCAGTATTTT.

The chain employs TRBV11-2 and TRBJ1-3, with D unclear. Deletions cut 4 bases from V and 9 bases from J, with 16 bases between. This CDR3 comprises 14 residues. Germline V gene data show CDR1 as SGHAT and CDR2 as FQNNGV. The chain's CDR3 is CASSYDSPRRTIYF. CDR3 DNA: TGTGCCAGCAGCTACGACTCCCCGCGTCGCACCATATATTTT. The variable domain in full, completed from reference TRBV11-2 and TRBJ1-3, reads EAGVAQSPRYKIIEKRQSVAFWCNPISGHATLYWYQQILGQGPKLLIQFQNNGVVDDSQLPKDRFSAERLKGVDSTLKIQPAKLEDSAVYLCASSYDSPRRTIYFGEGSWLTVV.

The chain links TRBV6-2 or TRBV6-3 to TRBJ2-5; 11 bases match TRBD1. CDR3 size: 15 residues. Per the germline V gene, CDR1 is MNHEY and CDR2 is SVGEGT. V was clipped by 4 bases and J by 4 bases; unmatched bases: 5. For the CDR3, the DNA is TGTGCCAGCAGTTCTCCGGGACAGGGGGGAGAGACCCAGTACTTC. Amino acids: CASSSPGQGGETQYF.

The V call is TRBV18, the J call TRBJ1-2, with 11 bases lining up with TRBD1. V dropped 3 bases and J dropped 6; count of bases not matched to a gene: 6. Germline CDR1 and CDR2: KGHSH and LQKENI. The CDR3 contains 15 residues. This CDR3 is CASSPTLDRGHGYTF. The CDR3 bases are TGTGCCAGCTCACCTACCCTGGACAGGGGGCATGGCTACACCTTC.

The chain combines TRBV5-6 with TRBJ1-2; 7 positions match TRBD1. Germline assignment: CDR1 SGHDT and CDR2 YYEEEE. V was clipped by 2 bases and J by 6 bases; unmatched bases: 10. This CDR3 region has 15 residues. The CDR3 DNA reads as TGTGCCAGCAGCTTTATAACCAGGGGGTCCCATGGCTACACCTTC. Translated, it gives CASSFITRGSHGYTF.